This T cell receptor beta chain was retrieved from a study of OX40 agonist ivuxolimab in advanced cancers. Across the study: Participants, 82.7% male, averaged approximately 60 years of age, ranging from roughly 20 to 85. Prior anti-PD-1, anti-PD-L1 or anti-CTLA-4 therapy was allowed; roughly 40% had some. Partial responses were achieved by three patients: one hepatocellular carcinoma, two cutaneous melanoma.

The ends were cut back, 1 base at V and 1 base at J, with 7 bases in the middle. The CDR3 contains 14 residues. Germline V CDR1 and CDR2: KGHSH, LQKENI. The method was immunoSEQ multiplex PCR; TCRdb's version includes in-frame clones alone and lacks a portion of them. The sample yields about 120,000 clones, 80% to 90% seen once. The input for sequencing was CD4+ or CD8+ T cells sorted from blood, taken in a trial of the OX40 agonist ivuxolimab. The chain couples TRBV18 to TRBJ1-1; D remains unclear. This TCR derives from an adult with an advanced solid tumor such as melanoma, head and neck, liver or kidney cancer. CDR3 residues: CASSPHPANTEAFF. CDR3 in DNA: TGTGCCAGCTCACCACATCCGGCGAACACTGAAGCTTTCTTT.